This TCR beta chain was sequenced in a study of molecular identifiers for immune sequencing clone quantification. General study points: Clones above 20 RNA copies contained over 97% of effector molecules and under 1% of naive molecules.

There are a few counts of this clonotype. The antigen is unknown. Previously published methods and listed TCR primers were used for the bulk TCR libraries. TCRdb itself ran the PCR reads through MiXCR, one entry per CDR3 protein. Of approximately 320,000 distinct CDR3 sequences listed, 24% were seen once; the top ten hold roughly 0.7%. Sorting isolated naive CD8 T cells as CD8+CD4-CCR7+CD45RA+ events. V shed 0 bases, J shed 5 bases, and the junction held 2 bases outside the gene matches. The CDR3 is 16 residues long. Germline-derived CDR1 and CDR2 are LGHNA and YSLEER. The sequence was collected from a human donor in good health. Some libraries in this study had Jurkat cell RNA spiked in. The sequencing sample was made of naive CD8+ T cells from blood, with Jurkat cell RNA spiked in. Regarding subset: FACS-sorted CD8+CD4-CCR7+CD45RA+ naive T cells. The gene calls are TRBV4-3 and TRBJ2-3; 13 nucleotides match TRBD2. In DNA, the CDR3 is TGCGCCAGCAGCCAAGATCGACTAGCGGGAGGAGATACGCAGTATTTT. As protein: CASSQDRLAGGDTQYF.